This TCR beta chain was obtained from a study of PD-L1 blockade in urothelial cancer. For the study at large: Analyses were performed on blood at 3 weeks after treatment start (the second dose) and at 6 weeks. Regarding the study as a whole: The study found that durable-benefit patients expanded tumor-associated blood clones more at 3 weeks.

Urothelial carcinoma, locally advanced or metastatic, affected the patients. Samples were collected from each patient before treatment and during treatment. Each patient gave between 1 and 8 of them in total. Germline values: CDR1 SQVTM, CDR2 ANQGSEA. Trimming took 6 bases from V and 2 from J; bases not matched to a gene: 1. The CDR3 is 12 amino acids. Here immunoSEQ multiplex PCR was the method, and the copy in TCRdb shows in-frame clones only, minus some. The sample has just under 40,000 clones, around 88% seen once. Note on this clone: Its specificity is not known.

This specimen consisted of PBMCs, obtained around atezolizumab (anti-PD-L1) treatment. The TCR was taken from a man in his 60s with urothelial cancer. The genes are TRBV29-1 and TRBJ1-2; TRBD1 aligns across 9 bases. The CDR3 sequence is CSVDRGNYGYTF. The CDR3 DNA reads TGCAGCGTAGACAGGGGGAACTATGGCTACACCTTC.